Below, one TCR beta chain is given with its context. Its antigen is unknown. The record originates from a study of cytomegalovirus exposure and HLA in healthy donors. Study-wide results and caveats: Productive status was seen about 90% or about 30% of the time for most TCR beta V segments in an earlier analysis. Researchers reportedly found TCR beta sequences accurately predicted most subjects' HLA-A and HLA-B alleles.

PCR was performed using 60 Vbeta and 13 Jbeta primers. Method: immunoSEQ multiplex PCR; TCRdb's copy keeps in-frame clones and lacks some. Of 140,000 to 150,000 clones listed, about four fifths are singletons. The sample comprised PBMCs. This sequence was found in a man aged 40-49 years in good health and CMV-seronegative.

CDR3 amino acids: CASGGLRLNEQFF. CDR3 coding DNA: TGCGCCAGCGGGGGCCTACGGCTAAATGAGCAGTTCTTC. The rearrangement uses TRBV10-1 and TRBJ2-1, with D tentatively TRBD1 (6 bases). Trimming took off 8 bases at V and 7 bases at J, with 15 bases between the two ends. From germline, CDR1 is WNHNN and CDR2 SYGVQD (reference sequence). CDR3 length equals 13 residues.